This T cell receptor (beta chain) was recorded in a study of ipilimumab plus nivolumab after autologous stem cell transplantation. Across the whole study: The DLBCL group included primary refractory and relapsed cases.

Generated by immunoSEQ multiplex PCR, the TCRdb table keeps only in-frame clones and is missing some. The sample lists around 13,000 clones; around four fifths were seen once. Germline V CDR1 and CDR2: LNHDA, SQIVND (reference sequence). The CDR3 has 14 residues. V was trimmed by 4 bases and J by 1 base, leaving 10 bases between them. The sample holds a few counts of this clone. This sequence was found in a male donor with diffuse large B-cell lymphoma. The rearrangement links TRBV19 to TRBJ1-1, with a weak D call TRBD1 (5 bases). The sequences come from PBMCs, collected in a trial of ipilimumab plus nivolumab as post-transplant consolidation. CDR3 in DNA: TGTGCCAGTAGTAAGGGGCGTAGGAACACTGAAGCTTTCTTT. Protein: CASSKGRRNTEAFF.